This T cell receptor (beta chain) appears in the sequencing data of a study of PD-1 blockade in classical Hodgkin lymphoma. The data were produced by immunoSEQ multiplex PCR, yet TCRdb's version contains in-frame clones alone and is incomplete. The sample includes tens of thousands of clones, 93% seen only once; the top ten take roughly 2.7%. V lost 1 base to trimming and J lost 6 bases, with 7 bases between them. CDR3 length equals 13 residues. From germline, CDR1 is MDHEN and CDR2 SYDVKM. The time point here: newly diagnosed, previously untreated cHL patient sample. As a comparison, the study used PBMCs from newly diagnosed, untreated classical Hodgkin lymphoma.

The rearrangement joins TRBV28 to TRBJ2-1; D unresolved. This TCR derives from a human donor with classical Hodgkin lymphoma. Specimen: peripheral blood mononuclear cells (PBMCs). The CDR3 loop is CASSLLGVNEQFF. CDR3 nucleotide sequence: TGTGCCAGCAGTTTATTGGGCGTCAATGAGCAGTTCTTC.